The subject of this entry is one T cell receptor beta chain. Its antigen is not yet known. Base qualities are missing; no much larger clone stands one base away. The sample holds other DNA sequences that translate to the same CDR3. Collaborating institutions collected whole blood in K2EDTA tubes following their own protocols. For TCRbeta analysis, collaborator samples were shipped as frozen whole blood, as isolated PBMCs, or as DNA extracted from either sample type. Including cysteine and phenylalanine, the CDR3 has 17 amino acids. The kept DNA is CDR3 alone, 51 bases in frame from the first base. V is pruned by 3 bases and J by 1 base, leaving 11 bases of the junction without a gene match. CDR1 SQVTM and CDR2 ANQGSEA were looked up in the germline V gene. This sample is drawn from a study of blood T cell repertoires in COVID-19 (dated by TCRdb to the early 2020s). As for the study more broadly: Samples from collaborators originated in the United States, Italy and Spain and spanned both the acute and convalescent phases of COVID-19. The prospective study material was composed of cDNA or gDNA derived from T cells, B-cell-depleted T cells, or PBMCs. The dataset comprised deeply sampled blood TCRbeta repertoires from subjects exposed to, actively infected with, or recovered from COVID-19. The repertoires were made available in a free public database intended to serve as a resource for research on the immune response to SARS-CoV-2. Samples were obtained from the ongoing ImmuneRACE study (first 160 participants) and from 1,254 subjects provided by 6 global collaborators. Nearly every sample came with metadata listing a de-identified subject ID, COVID-19 status, age in years and sex. Where HLA class I and class II types were available, the types were taken from metadata supplied by the sample provider, not from assay-based typing. Results and caveats for the whole study, not just this receptor: The quantity of clinical and demographic metadata differed by source and by participant and was supplied without curation.

The immunoSEQ Assay, a bias-controlled multiplex PCR, was used to amplify TCRbeta CDR3 regions from genomic DNA. From the authors' description of their analysis: The number of nucleated cells in each sample was estimated from the amplification of reference gene primers within the assay. Sequence reads were collapsed and filtered to measure the absolute abundance of every unique TCRbeta CDR3 rearrangement. For each sample, productive Simpson clonality was calculated as the square root of Simpson's diversity index over productive rearrangements. In its TCRdb copy, this immuneACCESS table keeps in-frame sequences only and misses some clones. Where compared with another copy, unresolved V genes explain less than half of these, and the others have no known cause. V, J and clone size were drawn from that table, and D and trimming were deduced from the DNA. The sample table contains under 300,000 clones; only one count was recorded for over 80% of them. Clones ranked in the top ten supply over 3.5% of the sample.

This chain is built from TRBV29-1 and TRBJ1-2, with 10 central nucleotides matching TRBD1. The TCR originated in a middle-aged woman with acute or convalescent COVID-19. Source material: peripheral blood. The CDR3 region: CSVDGGGQGKGNYGYTF. The sequence in DNA is TGCAGCGTTGACGGGGGGGGACAGGGGAAGGGTAACTATGGCTACACCTTC.